One sample yielded the 26 T cell receptor beta chains listed below, sequenced in a study of beta chain features in type 1 diabetes. General study points: Moderate yet significant TCRB CDR3 shortening was seen in Type 1 diabetes patients in all four CD4+ subsets.

What was sequenced were expressed TCRB transcripts, since all of the isolated RNA had been reverse transcribed. Sequencing was performed with immunoSEQ multiplex PCR; in TCRdb, only in-frame clones are kept and a portion is missing. The repertoire consists of about 260,000 clones, with 20% occurring once and the leading ten covering about 0.027%. These TCRs' antigens remain unknown. Sequenced: naive CD4+ T cells from blood. The source of these receptors is a woman aged 40 to 55 with type 1 diabetes.

This clone was picked up a small number of times. The chain uses TRBV20-1 and TRBJ2-1, with a tentative D call TRBD1 (5 bases). Between the trimmed V and J ends, which lost 3 bases and 14 bases, there was a span of 11 bases. CDR3 length: 10 amino acids. Germline CDR1 and CDR2: DFQATT and SNEGSKA (reference sequence). The DNA of the CDR3 is TGCAGTGCTAGGGCTGAAGGGGAGTTCTTC. This codes for CSARAEGEFF.

This clone was seen a handful of times. The J gene is TRBJ2-3, the V gene TRBV10-3, with a possible D match to TRBD1 (5 bases). This CDR3 has 12 amino acids. The V gene's germline CDR1 is ENHRY and CDR2 SYGVKD. Trimming cost V 4 bases and J 6 bases, with 8 bases left between them. Here the CDR3 reads CAISGGQDTQYF. In DNA form, the CDR3 reads TGTGCCATCAGTGGGGGCCAGGATACGCAGTATTTT.

The J gene is TRBJ2-1, the V gene TRBV9; possible D gene TRBD1, 6 bases. The germline gives CDR1 SGDLS, CDR2 YYNGEE. The CDR3 is 15 residues long. Trimming left V 4 bases short and J 1 base short, with 12 bases between. CDR3 bases: TGTGCCAGCAGCTCCGCAGGGGTATCCTACAATGAGCAGTTCTTC. Translation gives CASSSAGVSYNEQFF.

The chain has TRBV14 and TRBJ1-1, with D possibly TRBD1 on 6 matching bases. CDR1 is SGHDN, CDR2 FVKESK, per germline. V lost 0 bases and J lost 0, with 11 bases in between. The CDR3 is made up of 16 amino acids. The CDR3 region is CASSQEGGRLNTEAFF. In nucleotides, the CDR3 is TGTGCCAGCAGCCAAGAAGGGGGAAGATTGAACACTGAAGCTTTCTTT. The full variable domain, in which reference TRBV14 and TRBJ1-1 provide the parts outside the CDR3, is EAGVTQFPSHSVIEKGQTVTLRCDPISGHDNLYWYRRVMGKEIKFLLHFVKESKQDESGMPNNRFLAERTGGTYSTLKVQPAELEDSGVYFCASSQEGGRLNTEAFFGQGTRLTVV.

V usage is TRBV27 and J usage is TRBJ2-1; a weak D match, TRBD2 (6 bases). The CDR3 covers 14 residues. The germline V gene has CDR1 MNHEY and CDR2 SMNVEV (reference sequence). V was cut by 4 bases and J by 6 bases, with 13 bases left in between. The CDR3 here is CASSSRTTLNEQFF. The CDR3, as DNA: TGTGCCAGCAGTTCCAGGACTACCCTCAATGAGCAGTTCTTC.

This sequence joins TRBV13 and TRBJ2-7, with TRBD2 identical over 9 bases. Germline V gives CDR1 PRHDT, CDR2 FYEKMQ (reference sequence). V gave up 2 bases and J gave up 2 bases; unmatched junction bases: 1. The CDR3 runs 14 residues. This CDR3 reads CASSLLAGPYEQYF. The DNA for the CDR3 is TGTGCCAGCAGCTTACTAGCGGGACCCTACGAGCAGTACTTC.

This clone came up a few times. The V and J genes are TRBV27 and TRBJ1-6, with D unclear. Germline-derived CDR1 and CDR2 are MNHEY and SMNVEV (reference sequence). CDR3 length equals 13 residues. The V end was cut by 3 bases, the J end by 7 bases, with 7 bases between. The CDR3 loop reads CASSFRRNSPLHF. In DNA form, the CDR3 reads TGTGCCAGCAGTTTCCGCCGGAATTCACCCCTCCACTTT.

The rearrangement joins TRBV29-1 to TRBJ1-4, with D tentatively TRBD1 (5 bases). The CDR3 has 11 amino acids. Trimming took off 4 bases at V and 8 bases at J, with 8 bases between the two ends. CDR1 is SQVTM, CDR2 ANQGSEA, per germline. For the CDR3, the DNA is TGCAGCGTTGCAGGGCAGGAAAAACTGTTTTTT. It translates to CSVAGQEKLFF.

This CDR3 reads CASRQGEQYF. The DNA of the CDR3 is TGTGCCAGCAGACAGGGCGAGCAGTACTTC. V and J are TRBV28 and TRBJ2-7; perhaps TRBD1 as D (6 bases). The CDR3 sequence is 10 residues long. The V and J ends lost 6 bases and 6 bases respectively, with 6 bases between them. Germline V lookup: CDR1 MDHEN, CDR2 SYDVKM.

The genes are TRBV10-3 and TRBJ1-2; D call uncertain. The CDR3 is made up of 11 amino acids. V was cut by 2 bases and J by 8 bases, with 6 bases left in between. The germline CDR1 and CDR2 sequences are ENHRY and SYGVKD. This CDR3 reads CAISELEGYTF. CDR3 DNA: TGTGCCATCAGTGAGCTAGAAGGCTACACCTTC.

V and J are TRBV27 and TRBJ1-1; 7 positions match TRBD1. Germline-derived CDR1 and CDR2 are MNHEY and SMNVEV (reference sequence). With 6 bases clipped from V and 1 base from J, the junction kept 5 bases outside the gene matches. The CDR3 totals 14 residues. CDR3 in DNA: TGTGCCAGCAGGGGGACAGCGGCGAACACTGAAGCTTTCTTT. It encodes CASRGTAANTEAFF.

The V call is TRBV5-8, the J call TRBJ2-5, with a weak D call TRBD2 (5 bases). The CDR3 length is 14 residues. Trimming stripped 0 bases from V and 4 bases from J, with 10 bases between. The germline CDR1 and CDR2 sequences are SGHTS and YDEGEE. CDR3 amino acids: CASSLAYSGETQYF. CDR3 DNA: TGTGCCAGCAGCTTGGCTTACAGCGGAGAGACCCAGTACTTC.

This chain uses TRBV19 with TRBJ1-5; the D gene is possibly TRBD1 (5 bases). The CDR3 spans 14 residues. The germline V and J ends were trimmed by 2 bases and 0 bases, with 5 bases remaining between them. CDR1 and CDR2 (germline): LNHDA, SQIVND (reference sequence). CDR3 region: CASSIQGSNQPQHF. The CDR3 DNA is TGTGCCAGTAGTATACAGGGTAGCAATCAGCCCCAGCATTTT. Complete variable domain (other parts from reference TRBV19 and TRBJ1-5): DGGITQSPKYLFRKEGQNVTLSCEQNLNHDAMYWYRQDPGQGLRLIYYSQIVNDFQKGDIAEGYSVSREKKESFPLTVTSAQKNPTAFYLCASSIQGSNQPQHFGDGTRLSIL.

This chain uses TRBV28 with TRBJ2-1, with 9 bases fitting TRBD2. Trimming removed 2 bases from V and 6 bases from J; junction bases left unmatched: 5. Germline CDR1 is MDHEN and CDR2 is SYDVKM. CDR3 length equals 15 residues. The chain's CDR3 is CASSLMGLAPNEQFF. The CDR3 DNA is TGTGCCAGCAGTTTAATGGGACTAGCCCCCAATGAGCAGTTCTTC.

This clone was counted a few times. The chain uses TRBV4-3 and TRBJ1-1; D uncertain. The germline CDR1 and CDR2 sequences are LGHNA and YSLEER. V lost 4 bases and J lost 1, with 10 bases in between. This CDR3 region has 14 residues. The CDR3 loop reads CASSPNWANTEAFF. The CDR3 DNA reads as TGCGCCAGCAGCCCTAATTGGGCGAACACTGAAGCTTTCTTT.

The V and J genes are TRBV4-1 and TRBJ2-2, with 11 bases fitting TRBD2. V lost 5 bases and J lost 2; bases outside the gene matches: 13. CDR1 MGHRA and CDR2 YSYEKL come from the germline V gene. CDR3 length: 19 amino acids. CDR3 protein: CASSSPRVAGGPNTGELFF. For the CDR3, the DNA is TGCGCCAGCAGCTCTCCGCGGGTAGCGGGGGGGCCAAACACCGGGGAGCTGTTTTTT.

The chain has TRBV25-1 and TRBJ2-7; D remains ambiguous. Between the trimmed V and J ends, which lost 7 bases and 0 bases, there was a span of 13 bases. The CDR3 is made up of 14 amino acids. In germline, CDR1 is MGHDK, CDR2 SYGVNS. The DNA for the CDR3 is TGTGCCAGCACTGGCACACCCAGCTCCTACGAGCAGTACTTC. This translates into CASTGTPSSYEQYF.

The gene calls are TRBV28 and TRBJ2-2, with TRBD1 matching over 9 bases. CDR1 MDHEN and CDR2 SYDVKM come from the germline V gene. CDR3 size: 15 residues. The V segment lost 5 bases and the J segment 3 bases; nucleotides outside the gene matches: 4. DNA for the CDR3: TGTGCCAGCAGTCCCGGACAGGGGTACACCGGGGAGCTGTTTTTT. Translated, it gives CASSPGQGYTGELFF.

This clone appeared a few times. The rearrangement links TRBV29-1 to TRBJ1-5, with D unresolved. CDR1 SQVTM and CDR2 ANQGSEA come from the germline V gene. The CDR3 covers 13 residues. Trimming took off 4 bases at V and 6 bases at J, with 13 bases between the two ends. In DNA form, the CDR3 reads TGCAGCGTTGCTCCGAACGAGGCTCAGCCCCAGCATTTT. Translated: CSVAPNEAQPQHF.

In its sample, this clone was seen a few times. The J gene is TRBJ2-3, the V gene TRBV28, with 10 bases that match TRBD2. The CDR3 spans 16 residues. The junction had 11 bases not matched to a gene; V was cut back by 10 bases and J by 1 base. Germline loops: CDR1 MDHEN, CDR2 SYDVKM. CDR3: CATSSGSFWGTDTQYF. DNA for the CDR3: TGTGCCACCTCTAGCGGGAGTTTTTGGGGCACAGATACGCAGTATTTT.

This clone was observed a single time. This rearrangement joins TRBV4-1 to TRBJ2-2; 7 nucleotides agree with TRBD1. The CDR3 is 18 residues long. The J segment lost 1 base and the V segment lost 1 base, leaving 9 bases of the junction unmatched. CDR1 and CDR2 (germline): MGHRA, YSYEKL. The CDR3 protein is CASSQGGLQGRNTGELFF. As DNA, the CDR3 is TGCGCCAGCAGCCAAGGGGGGCTACAGGGGAGGAACACCGGGGAGCTGTTTTTT.

This clone was seen more than once but under ten times. The chain couples TRBV11-3 to TRBJ2-5; D is unresolved. The ends were cut back, 1 base at V and 5 bases at J, with 8 bases in the middle. CDR1 SGHNT and CDR2 YENEEA come from the germline V gene. This CDR3 spans 13 amino acids. For the CDR3, the DNA is TGTGCCAGCAGCTTAGGGGCCAAGGAGACCCAGTACTTC. As protein: CASSLGAKETQYF.

V usage is TRBV30 and J usage is TRBJ1-1, with D perhaps matching TRBD1 (6 bases). The CDR3 is 11 amino acids. Deletions cut 2 bases from V and 6 bases from J, with 7 bases between. CDR1 and CDR2 from the germline V gene are GTSNPN and SVGIG (reference sequence). The CDR3 DNA is TGTGCCTGGAGTCAGGGGCCTGAAGCTTTCTTT. This encodes CAWSQGPEAFF.

The chain recombines TRBV10-3 with TRBJ2-5; 7 positions agree with TRBD1. The germline V gene encodes CDR1 ENHRY and CDR2 SYGVKD. V shed 5 bases, J shed 2 bases, and the junction held 5 bases outside the gene matches. The CDR3 covers 14 residues. CDR3 region: CAISKKQGQETQYF. CDR3 sequence (DNA): TGTGCCATCAGTAAGAAACAGGGGCAAGAGACCCAGTACTTC.

The genes are TRBV7-6 and TRBJ2-1; 12 positions match TRBD2. Germline V lookup: CDR1 SGHVS, CDR2 FNYEAQ. This CDR3 region has 17 residues. V gave up 0 bases and J gave up 4 bases; unmatched junction bases: 4. CDR3 DNA: TGTGCCAGCAGCTTAGCCGGGACTAGCGGGTATTACAATGAGCAGTTCTTC. Translating gives CASSLAGTSGYYNEQFF.

The chain employs TRBV29-1 and TRBJ1-2; 7 bases fit TRBD1. This CDR3 is 11 amino acids long. V was pared by 6 bases and J by 6 bases, with 4 bases of the junction left unmatched. The germline gives CDR1 SQVTM, CDR2 ANQGSEA. The CDR3 here is CSVWDSDGYTF. CDR3 nucleotide sequence: TGCAGCGTGTGGGACAGCGATGGCTACACCTTC. The variable domain in full, with the rest retrieved from reference TRBV29-1 and TRBJ1-2, is SAVISQKPSRDICQRGTSLTIQCQVDSQVTMMFWYRQQPGQSLTLIATANQGSEATYESGFVIDKFPISRPNLTFSTLTVSNMSPEDSSIYLCSVWDSDGYTFGSGTRLTVV.